This paragraph reports one T cell receptor (beta chain). This entry belongs to a study of PD-1 and CTLA-4 blockade in melanoma. The length of the CDR3 is 13 residues. Trimming shortened V by 5 bases and J by 6 bases, and 11 bases separated the two germline ends. The germline V gene has CDR1 LNHDA and CDR2 SQIVND (reference sequence). Repertoires were generated with immunoSEQ multiplex PCR, while TCRdb's copy carries only in-frame clones and drops some. Here the sample spans tens of thousands of clones, around 90% being singletons. This chain uses TRBV19 with TRBJ1-5; the D gene is possibly TRBD1 (5 bases). The sequence was obtained from a human donor with melanoma. The material was CD8+ T cells from peripheral blood, obtained from a patient given anti-PD-1 treatment. In DNA form, the CDR3 reads TGTGCCAGTAGTGCAGGGAGAGGTCAGCCCCAGCATTTT. Protein sequence: CASSAGRGQPQHF. The full variable domain, with the rest looked up from reference TRBV19 and TRBJ1-5, is DGGITQSPKYLFRKEGQNVTLSCEQNLNHDAMYWYRQDPGQGLRLIYYSQIVNDFQKGDIAEGYSVSREKKESFPLTVTSAQKNPTAFYLCASSAGRGQPQHFGDGTRLSIL.